The rows below give T cell receptor beta chains drawn from one sample of a study of metastatic and nonmetastatic thyroid tumors. TCRdb re-analyzed the PCR reads using MiXCR. The repertoire has 15,000 to 20,000 clones, approximately 27% of them found once; the top ten carry about 14%. Material for sequencing was tumor tissue. The receptors come from a female donor with papillary thyroid cancer or a benign thyroid nodule (not recorded which). Some clones in this sample may be carry-over from other donors' samples. Each CDR3 is given with its conserved first and last residue. Fields, in order: V gene, D gene, J gene, clone size, CDR3 protein, CDR3 DNA. D genes are given only for firm matches. Part of the rows lack a size; the others show once, few, many or a class for expanded clones.

v_gene: TRBV27; d_gene: .; j_gene: TRBJ2-2; abundance: .; CDR3aa: CASSFQSNTGELFF; CDR3nt: TGTGCCAGCAGTTTCCAGTCGAACACCGGGGAGCTGTTTTTT
v_gene: TRBV7-7; d_gene: .; j_gene: TRBJ1-5; abundance: .; CDR3aa: CASSLYRDQPQHF; CDR3nt: TGTGCTAGCAGCTTATACAGGGACCAGCCCCAGCATTTT
v_gene: TRBV11-2; d_gene: TRBD2; j_gene: TRBJ2-7; abundance: .; CDR3aa: CASSLLIAGGAYEQYF; CDR3nt: TGTGCCAGCAGCTTGCTAATAGCGGGGGGCGCGTACGAGCAGTACTTC
v_gene: TRBV7-3; d_gene: .; j_gene: TRBJ2-7; abundance: .; CDR3aa: CASSLAGQEQYF; CDR3nt: TGTGCCAGCAGCTTGGCGGGTCAAGAGCAGTACTTC
v_gene: TRBV20-1; d_gene: TRBD2; j_gene: TRBJ2-3; abundance: .; CDR3aa: CSARVGTSAGDTQYF; CDR3nt: TGCAGTGCTAGAGTAGGTACTAGCGCGGGAGATACACAGTATTTT
v_gene: TRBV2; d_gene: .; j_gene: TRBJ1-6; abundance: few; CDR3aa: CASSVPGRALYF; CDR3nt: TGTGCCAGCAGTGTGCCCGGCAGAGCACTTTACTTT
v_gene: TRBV6-1; d_gene: .; j_gene: TRBJ2-7; abundance: .; CDR3aa: CACKSGLAYEQYF; CDR3nt: TGTGCCTGCAAATCAGGGTTAGCCTACGAGCAGTACTTC
v_gene: TRBV5-1; d_gene: TRBD1; j_gene: TRBJ1-4; abundance: many; CDR3aa: CASSWTGDEKLFF; CDR3nt: TGCGCCAGCAGCTGGACAGGGGATGAAAAACTGTTTTTT
v_gene: TRBV6-1; d_gene: .; j_gene: TRBJ1-1; abundance: many; CDR3aa: CASSPIGNTEAFF; CDR3nt: TGTGCCAGCAGTCCGATAGGGAACACTGAAGCTTTCTTT
v_gene: TRBV5-4; d_gene: .; j_gene: TRBJ2-7; abundance: many; CDR3aa: CASSLGSGSSYEQYF; CDR3nt: TGTGCCAGCAGCTTGGGGTCAGGGAGCTCCTACGAGCAGTACTTC
v_gene: TRBV7-8; d_gene: .; j_gene: TRBJ2-1; abundance: .; CDR3aa: CASSSGMHNEQFF; CDR3nt: TGTGCCAGCAGCTCCGGGATGCACAATGAGCAGTTCTTC
v_gene: TRBV5-1; d_gene: .; j_gene: TRBJ2-1; abundance: few; CDR3aa: CASSLNGLHNEQFF; CDR3nt: TGCGCCAGCAGCTTGAACGGACTCCACAATGAGCAGTTCTTC
v_gene: TRBV7-9; d_gene: TRBD1; j_gene: TRBJ2-1; abundance: many; CDR3aa: CASSLRQGAYNEQFF; CDR3nt: TGTGCCAGCAGCTTAAGACAGGGGGCCTACAATGAGCAGTTCTTC
v_gene: TRBV20-1; d_gene: TRBD2; j_gene: TRBJ2-1; abundance: .; CDR3aa: CSARVNGRDYNEQFF; CDR3nt: TGCAGTGCTAGAGTAAACGGGAGGGATTACAATGAGCAGTTCTTC
v_gene: TRBV29-1; d_gene: TRBD1; j_gene: TRBJ1-3; abundance: many; CDR3aa: CSAWEGASGNTIYF; CDR3nt: TGCAGCGCCTGGGAGGGGGCAAGTGGAAACACCATATATTTT
v_gene: TRBV5-1; d_gene: .; j_gene: TRBJ1-1; abundance: many; CDR3aa: CASTREDGTEAFF; CDR3nt: TGCGCCAGCACCAGGGAGGACGGCACTGAAGCTTTCTTT
v_gene: TRBV6-6; d_gene: .; j_gene: TRBJ2-7; abundance: .; CDR3aa: CASSYEGGFEQYF; CDR3nt: TGTGCCAGCAGTTACGAGGGCGGGTTCGAGCAGTACTTC
v_gene: TRBV7-6; d_gene: .; j_gene: TRBJ2-3; abundance: .; CDR3aa: CASSLGARVSSDTQYF; CDR3nt: TGTGCCAGCAGCTTAGGGGCGAGGGTGTCATCAGATACGCAGTATTTT
v_gene: TRBV5-6; d_gene: .; j_gene: TRBJ1-2; abundance: .; CDR3aa: CASNVGQFANYGYTF; CDR3nt: TGTGCCAGCAACGTCGGACAGTTCGCGAACTATGGCTACACCTTC
v_gene: TRBV19; d_gene: .; j_gene: TRBJ1-3; abundance: many; CDR3aa: CASSTPSRGLSGNTIYF; CDR3nt: TGTGCCAGTAGTACACCTTCGAGGGGCCTCTCTGGAAACACCATATATTTT
v_gene: TRBV7-8; d_gene: TRBD2; j_gene: TRBJ2-1; abundance: large; CDR3aa: CASTAGGVGNEQFF; CDR3nt: TGTGCCAGCACAGCGGGAGGAGTGGGGAATGAGCAGTTCTTC
v_gene: TRBV28; d_gene: TRBD1; j_gene: TRBJ1-1; abundance: few; CDR3aa: CASSLWGQTNTEAFF; CDR3nt: TGTGCCAGCAGTTTATGGGGACAGACGAACACTGAAGCTTTCTTT
v_gene: TRBV24-1; d_gene: .; j_gene: TRBJ2-1; abundance: .; CDR3aa: CATSDPNNEQFF; CDR3nt: TGTGCCACCAGTGACCCTAACAATGAGCAGTTCTTC
v_gene: TRBV5-1; d_gene: .; j_gene: TRBJ2-3; abundance: .; CDR3aa: CASKVAGTDTQYF; CDR3nt: TGCGCCAGCAAGGTAGCCGGCACAGATACGCAGTATTTT
v_gene: TRBV2; d_gene: .; j_gene: TRBJ1-1; abundance: .; CDR3aa: CASSGQDTEAFF; CDR3nt: TGTGCCAGCTCGGGACAAGACACTGAAGCTTTCTTT
v_gene: TRBV5-8; d_gene: .; j_gene: TRBJ1-6; abundance: many; CDR3aa: CASMGWGARSPLHF; CDR3nt: TGTGCCAGCATGGGTTGGGGGGCGCGTTCACCCCTCCACTTT
v_gene: TRBV7-2; d_gene: .; j_gene: TRBJ2-7; abundance: medium-sized; CDR3aa: CASSSSLGTYEQYF; CDR3nt: TGTGCCAGCAGCTCCTCCCTTGGCACCTACGAGCAGTACTTC
v_gene: TRBV10-1; d_gene: .; j_gene: TRBJ2-7; abundance: .; CDR3aa: CASSGSTLGEQYF; CDR3nt: TGCGCCAGCAGTGGCTCGACACTTGGCGAGCAGTACTTC
v_gene: TRBV7-2; d_gene: .; j_gene: TRBJ2-1; abundance: .; CDR3aa: CASSLGWGNEQFF; CDR3nt: TGTGCCAGCAGCTTAGGGTGGGGGAATGAGCAGTTCTTC